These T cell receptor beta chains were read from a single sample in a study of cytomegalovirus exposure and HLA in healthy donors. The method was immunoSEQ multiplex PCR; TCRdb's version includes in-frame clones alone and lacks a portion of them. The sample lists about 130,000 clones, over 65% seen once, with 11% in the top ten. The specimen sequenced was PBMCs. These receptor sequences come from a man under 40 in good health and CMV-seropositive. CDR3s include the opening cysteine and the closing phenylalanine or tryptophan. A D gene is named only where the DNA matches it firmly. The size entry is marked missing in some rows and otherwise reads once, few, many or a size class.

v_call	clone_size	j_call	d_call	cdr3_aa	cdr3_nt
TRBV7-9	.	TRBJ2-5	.	CASSPRETQYF	TGTGCCAGCAGCCCCCGTGAGACCCAGTACTTC
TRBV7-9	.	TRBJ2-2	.	CASSFRGNTGELFF	TGTGCCAGCAGCTTCCGAGGAAACACCGGGGAGCTGTTTTTT
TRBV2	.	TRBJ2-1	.	CASSEYGQIFNEQFF	TGTGCCAGCAGTGAATATGGACAGATATTTAATGAGCAGTTCTTC
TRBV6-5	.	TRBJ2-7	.	CASRSGQSSYEQYF	TGTGCCAGCAGATCGGGACAAAGTTCCTACGAGCAGTACTTC
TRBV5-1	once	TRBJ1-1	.	CASSLLGGSLTEAFF	TGCGCCAGCAGCCTCCTCGGGGGGAGCCTTACTGAAGCTTTCTTT
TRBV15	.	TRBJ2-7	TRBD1	CATSRDKGARYEQYF	TGTGCCACCAGCAGAGATAAGGGGGCAAGGTACGAGCAGTACTTC
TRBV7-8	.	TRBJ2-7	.	CASSLEDTYSYEQYF	TGTGCCAGCAGCTTAGAGGACACCTACTCCTACGAGCAGTACTTC
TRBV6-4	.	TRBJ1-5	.	CASSAGEGQPQHF	TGTGCCAGCAGTGCAGGGGAGGGTCAGCCCCAGCATTTT
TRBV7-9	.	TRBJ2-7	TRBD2	CASSSGTSVYEQYF	TGTGCCAGCAGTTCCGGGACTAGCGTCTACGAGCAGTACTTC
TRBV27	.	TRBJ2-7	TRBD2	CASSLWRGANEQYF	TGTGCCAGCAGTTTATGGCGGGGGGCCAACGAGCAGTACTTC
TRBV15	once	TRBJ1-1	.	CATSREGVTEAFF	TGTGCCACCAGCAGAGAAGGGGTCACTGAAGCTTTCTTT
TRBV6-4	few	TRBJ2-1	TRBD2	CASSVGGNPYNEQFF	TGTGCCAGCAGTGTGGGAGGGAACCCCTACAATGAGCAGTTCTTC
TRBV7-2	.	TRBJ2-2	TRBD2	CASSSVAGSNTGELFF	TGTGCCAGCAGCTCCGTAGCGGGTTCGAACACCGGGGAGCTGTTTTTT
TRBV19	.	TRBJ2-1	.	CASSLTGGLYNEQFF	TGTGCCAGTAGCCTGACCGGGGGGCTCTACAATGAGCAGTTCTTC
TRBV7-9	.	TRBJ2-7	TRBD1	CASSSGQRYEQYF	TGTGCCAGCAGCTCGGGACAGAGATACGAGCAGTACTTC
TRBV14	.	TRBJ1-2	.	CASSQTELWGYTF	TGTGCCAGCAGCCAAACGGAGTTATGGGGCTACACCTTC
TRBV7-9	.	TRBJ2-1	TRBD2	CASSLEGLKSIEQFF	TGTGCCAGCAGCTTAGAGGGACTAAAATCCATCGAGCAGTTCTTC
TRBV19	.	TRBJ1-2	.	CASTPILDFTSNYGYTF	TGTGCCAGTACCCCCATACTCGATTTTACCTCTAACTATGGCTACACCTTC
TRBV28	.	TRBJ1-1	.	CASSSGQPTEAFF	TGTGCCAGCAGTTCCGGACAGCCCACTGAAGCTTTCTTT
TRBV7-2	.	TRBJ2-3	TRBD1	CASSSRDRGTDTQYF	TGTGCCAGCAGCTCCCGGGACAGGGGCACAGATACGCAGTATTTT
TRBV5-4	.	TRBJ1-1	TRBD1	CASSWTGRAEAFF	TGTGCCAGCAGCTGGACAGGGCGTGCTGAAGCTTTCTTT
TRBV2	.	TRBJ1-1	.	CASSVASEAFF	TGTGCCAGCAGTGTGGCCAGTGAAGCTTTCTTT
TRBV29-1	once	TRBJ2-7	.	CSVEPEGGYEQYF	TGCAGCGTTGAACCGGAGGGAGGATACGAGCAGTACTTC